This entry lists 8 T cell receptor beta chains sequenced from one sample in a study of regulatory T cells in long-lasting Graves disease. Researchers made TCR beta libraries by using iRepertoire HTBI primers and running Arm-PCR on CDR3 regions. TCRdb itself ran the multiplex PCR reads through MiXCR, one entry per CDR3 protein. The sample shows about 220,000 distinct CDR3 sequences, roughly 19% of them seen only once. Time point meaning: newly diagnosed GD, antithyroid drugs for less than 3 months. Isolated PBMC RNA provided the starting material for the TCR library. These same data were also listed under a study on T cells in Graves' hyperthyroidism and ophthalmopathy.

The sample here was peripheral blood mononuclear cells (PBMCs), taken at new diagnosis, from a patient treated with antithyroid drugs. Receptors originate from a woman aged 25 to 39 with Graves disease.

This clonotype was observed at least ten times. The V call is TRBV6-1, the J call TRBJ2-3; D uncertain. V lost 6 bases, J lost 0 bases, and 19 bases lay in between. The CDR3 covers 17 residues. In germline, CDR1 is MNHNS, CDR2 SASEGT. CDR3 sequence reads: CASSPLFGLDSTDTQYF. The CDR3 nucleotides are TGTGCCAGCAGCCCCCTCTTCGGCCTAGACAGCACAGATACGCAGTATTTT.

This clonotype was found a few times. V is TRBV7-9 and J is TRBJ2-3; TRBD2 matches at 11 bases. CDR1 SEHNR and CDR2 FQNEAQ come from the germline V gene (reference sequence). This CDR3 region has 17 residues. Unmatched junction bases numbered 10, after V lost 6 bases and J lost 2 bases. The CDR3 DNA follows: TGTGCCAGCAGAAAAACCGGGACTAGCGGACCCACAGATACGCAGTATTTT. Encoded protein: CASRKTGTSGPTDTQYF.

This clonotype showed up many times. This chain links TRBV11-2 with TRBJ2-1, with D perhaps matching TRBD1 (5 bases). CDR1 SGHAT and CDR2 FQNNGV come from the germline V gene. V dropped 3 bases and J dropped 1 base, with 10 bases sitting between them. This CDR3 spans 15 amino acids. CDR3 DNA: TGTGCCAGCAGCTTGTGGGGCGGATCCTACAATGAGCAGTTCTTC. It codes for CASSLWGGSYNEQFF.

This sequence joins TRBV18 and TRBJ1-1; no clear D. CDR3 length: 14 amino acids. Trimming removed 0 bases at V and 1 base at J, with 6 bases between. Germline CDR1 reads KGHSH; CDR2 reads LQKENI. This chain's CDR3 is CASSPPRENTEAFF. CDR3 in DNA: TGTGCCAGCTCACCACCGAGGGAGAACACTGAAGCTTTCTTT.

This clonotype was found many times. The chain has TRBV5-1 and TRBJ2-1; TRBD2 aligns across 11 bases. CDR1 and CDR2 from the germline V gene are SGHRS and YFSETQ. After removal of 4 bases from V and 7 bases from J, the junction contained 7 bases not matched to a gene. The CDR3 is made up of 15 amino acids. The CDR3 reads CASSSASGGINEQFF. In DNA form, the CDR3 reads TGCGCCAGCAGCAGCGCTAGCGGGGGGATTAATGAGCAGTTCTTC.

This clonotype was recorded many times. The chain joins TRBV28 to TRBJ1-1; D remains ambiguous. The CDR3 has 14 residues. Trimming pared 4 bases from V and 1 base from J, leaving 10 bases between. Germline V lookup: CDR1 MDHEN, CDR2 SYDVKM. CDR3 amino acids: CASSWSFQNTEAFF. The CDR3 DNA reads TGTGCCAGCAGTTGGAGTTTTCAGAACACTGAAGCTTTCTTT. Based on the CDR3 plus reference TRBV28 and TRBJ1-1, the full variable domain is DVKVTQSSRYLVKRTGEKVFLECVQDMDHENMFWYRQDPGLGLRLIYFSYDVKMKEKGDIPEGYSVSREKKERFSLILESASTNQTSMYLCASSWSFQNTEAFFGQGTRLTVV.

The chain has TRBV6-5 and TRBJ1-6, with D possibly TRBD1 on 5 matching bases. This CDR3 is 17 amino acids long. Trimming stripped 4 bases from V and 5 bases from J, with 18 bases between. Per the germline V gene, CDR1 is MNHEY and CDR2 is SVGAGI. CDR3 region: CASSFNAGTENNSPLHF. The CDR3 nucleotides read TGTGCCAGCAGTTTCAACGCCGGGACCGAAAATAATTCACCCCTCCACTTT.

The table lists this clonotype with many counts. This chain uses TRBV28 with TRBJ2-5, with D unclear. V shed 4 bases and J shed 2 bases, with 11 bases lying between them. Germline CDR1 MDHEN, CDR2 SYDVKM. This CDR3 comprises 14 residues. CDR3 in amino acids: CASSWTDAQETQYF. As DNA, the CDR3 is TGTGCCAGCAGTTGGACGGACGCTCAAGAGACCCAGTACTTC.